What follows describes a single T cell receptor (beta chain). Its binding antigen is unknown. No per-base quality is available; no much larger clone lies one base away. The library was made by the immunoSEQ multiplex PCR assay. Sourced from immuneACCESS, this table was stored by TCRdb with only in-frame sequences that have V and J called. A share of the clones is absent; for the studies checked, an unresolved V gene accounts for under half, and the remainder has no known explanation. Within this sample are 85,000 to 120,000 clones, with just under 95% of them counted one time only. The ten largest make up approximately 1.5% of the sample. The data were taken from a study of T cell changes during pregnancy in multiple sclerosis (dated by TCRdb to between 2017 and 2020). Background for the entire study: The study looked at changes in the T cell repertoire across pregnancy in women with multiple sclerosis.

The CDR3 has 14 amino acids, counting the end cysteine and phenylalanine. Only the CDR3 DNA is retained, 42 bases long and in frame from the first base. Trimming removed 2 bases from V and 9 bases from J; the gene matches leave 7 bases unexplained. The germline V gene (reference sequence) specifies SGHNT as CDR1 and YYREEE as CDR2. Sequences were derived from peripheral blood, sampled after pregnancy. The rearranged segments are TRBV5-4 and TRBJ2-2, with TRBD1 matching 7 junction bases. This TCR came from a female donor with multiple sclerosis, enrolled in a pregnancy study. The sequence in DNA is TGTGCCAGCAGCTTAGACAGGGTGGGTAGGGAGCTGTTTTTT. This sequence encodes CASSLDRVGRELFF.